These 22 T cell receptor beta chains came from one sample sequenced in a study of shared clonotypes between healthy human individuals. Data came from immunoSEQ multiplex PCR; TCRdb stores just in-frame clones and leaves some out. The sample yields some 2,500,000 clones, roughly 93% seen once. What was sequenced was naive CD4+ T cells from PBMCs. Subset specified: CD45RA+ positively selected. Every receptor here comes from a man younger than 35 in good health. Some clones in this sample may be carry-over from other donors' samples.

The chain uses TRBV25-1 and TRBJ1-3, with 8 bases fitting TRBD1. Germline values: CDR1 MGHDK, CDR2 SYGVNS. J was trimmed by 3 bases and V by 1 base; bases with no gene match: 5. The CDR3 is made up of 16 amino acids. Written as DNA, the CDR3 is TGTGCCAGCAGTGAATTCCAGGGGGCTGGTGGAAACACCATATATTTT. Translated: CASSEFQGAGGNTIYF.

V is TRBV7-2 and J is TRBJ2-1; 12 nucleotides agree with TRBD2. Germline CDR1 is SGHTA and CDR2 is FQGNSA. The CDR3 covers 16 residues. Trimming took 1 base from V and 7 from J; bases not matched to a gene: 5. CDR3 in amino acids: CASSLVLLAGGNEQFF. CDR3 bases: TGTGCCAGCAGCTTAGTTTTGCTAGCGGGAGGGAATGAGCAGTTCTTC.

This clone has only one observation. CDR3 loop: CASSSLAGGPTGELFF. The CDR3 region has the DNA TGTGCCAGCAGCTCCCTAGCGGGAGGGCCGACCGGGGAGCTGTTTTTT. The chain combines TRBV7-3 with TRBJ2-2, with 12 bases identical to TRBD2. The CDR3 has 16 amino acids. J lost 5 bases, V lost 4 bases, and 5 bases had no gene match. Per the germline V gene, CDR1 is SGHTA and CDR2 is FQGTGA.

V gene TRBV5-1 combines with J gene TRBJ2-5; no clear D gene. The ends were cut back, 0 bases at V and 1 base at J, with 13 bases in the middle. Germline CDR1 reads SGHRS; CDR2 reads YFSETQ. The CDR3 length is 16 residues. The CDR3 sequence: CASSLVGLGGQETQYF. The CDR3 DNA sequence: TGCGCCAGCAGCTTGGTGGGGTTGGGCGGCCAAGAGACCCAGTACTTC.

A single count supports this clone. This sequence joins TRBV5-1 and TRBJ1-5; no clear D. The CDR3 totals 14 residues. The V end lost 7 bases, the J end lost 2 bases, and 13 bases lay between the germline ends. Germline V gene sequence: CDR1 SGHRS, CDR2 YFSETQ. The CDR3 nucleotides are TGCGCCAGCTCGAAGGAGGGAGGCAATCAGCCCCAGCATTTT. Amino acid sequence: CASSKEGGNQPQHF.

V gene TRBV5-4 combines with J gene TRBJ2-7; no definite D call. Looked up from germline, CDR1 is SGHNT and CDR2 is YYREEE (reference sequence). With 0 bases removed from V and 3 bases from J, the gap between germline ends came to 10 bases. The CDR3 is made up of 14 amino acids. The CDR3 DNA sequence: TGTGCCAGCAGCTTGGGAGAACCTGGCTACGAGCAGTACTTC. This encodes CASSLGEPGYEQYF.

The rearrangement links TRBV4-1 to TRBJ2-4; D gene ambiguous. The V end was cut by 5 bases, the J end by 0 bases, with 11 bases between. Germline V gene lookup returns CDR1 MGHRA and CDR2 YSYEKL. The CDR3 runs to 15 residues. The CDR3 DNA sequence: TGCGCCAGCAGCAAGAGTAGAGTAGCCAAAAACATTCAGTACTTC. This sequence encodes CASSKSRVAKNIQYF.

The chain has TRBV5-1 and TRBJ2-6, with TRBD1 identical over 9 bases. Germline V lookup: CDR1 SGHRS, CDR2 YFSETQ. This CDR3 comprises 18 residues. The ends lost 4 bases at V and 0 bases at J; junction bases unmatched: 8. The CDR3 DNA sequence: TGCGCCAGCAGCACAGGGACAGGGCTGACCTCTGGGGCCAACGTCCTGACTTTC. It is translated as CASSTGTGLTSGANVLTF.

This clone appeared once. The chain combines TRBV27 with TRBJ1-2; 9 bases line up with TRBD1. Trimming removed 6 bases from V and 4 bases from J; junction bases left unmatched: 18. There are 18 residues in the CDR3. The germline CDR1 and CDR2 sequences are MNHEY and SMNVEV (reference sequence). The CDR3 DNA is TGTGCCAGCAGCAAGCTCGGGGGCGGGACAGGGCATACCTATGGCTACACCTTC. As protein: CASSKLGGGTGHTYGYTF.

The V and J genes are TRBV5-1 and TRBJ1-2; possible D gene TRBD1, 6 bases. The CDR3 is made up of 19 amino acids. CDR1 and CDR2 from the germline V gene are SGHRS and YFSETQ. V was trimmed by 0 bases and J by 2 bases, leaving 23 bases between them. The CDR3 region is CASSLGTFATGAPNYGYTF. CDR3 coding DNA: TGCGCCAGCAGCTTGGGGACATTTGCGACGGGGGCCCCCAACTATGGCTACACCTTC.

The chain is built from TRBV7-2 and TRBJ2-4, with 12 positions matching TRBD2. V shed 5 bases, J shed 4 bases, and the junction held 6 bases outside the gene matches. Germline V gives CDR1 SGHTA, CDR2 FQGNSA. This CDR3 has 16 residues. This CDR3 is CASSLTSGRSKNIQYF. The DNA for the CDR3 is TGTGCCAGCAGCCTTACTAGCGGGAGGAGTAAAAACATTCAGTACTTC.

CDR3 in DNA: TGCAGCGTTGAATTCCGACAGTACAATGAGCAGTTCTTC. It codes for CSVEFRQYNEQFF. This chain connects TRBV29-1 to TRBJ2-1; D perhaps matches TRBD1 (5 bases). Trimming removed 2 bases at V and 4 bases at J, with 9 bases between. CDR3 length equals 13 residues. Germline CDR1 reads SQVTM; CDR2 reads ANQGSEA.

This chain joins TRBV28 and TRBJ1-6; D gene unclear. Trimming took 8 bases from V and 4 from J, leaving 15 bases between them. This CDR3 comprises 15 residues. Germline CDR1 reads MDHEN; CDR2 reads SYDVKM. This CDR3 is CASSRGGLYNSPLHF. In DNA form, the CDR3 reads TGTGCCAGCTCGCGTGGAGGGCTGTATAATTCACCCCTCCACTTT.

The V call is TRBV6-1, the J call TRBJ2-5; 7 bases align to TRBD1. The germline gives CDR1 MNHNS, CDR2 SASEGT. The CDR3 length is 15 residues. V lost 6 bases, J lost 2 bases, and 9 bases stayed unmatched. This CDR3 reads CASRLRGSHQETQYF. For the CDR3, the DNA is TGTGCCAGCAGACTCAGGGGGTCCCATCAAGAGACCCAGTACTTC.

The chain uses TRBV2 and TRBJ2-5; TRBD2 matches 8 bases. Unmatched junction bases numbered 4, after V lost 5 bases and J lost 5 bases. The V gene's germline CDR1 is SNHLY and CDR2 FYNNEI. This CDR3 contains 13 residues. In nucleotides, the CDR3 is TGTGCCAGCAGTAGCGGGGGCTTTGAGACCCAGTACTTC. This translates into CASSSGGFETQYF.

CDR3 in amino acids: CASSLLSGGTEAFF. Written as DNA, the CDR3 is TGTGCCAGCAGCTTATTGTCAGGGGGCACTGAAGCTTTCTTT. The rearrangement links TRBV7-3 to TRBJ1-1; TRBD1 agrees at 7 bases. This CDR3 comprises 14 residues. V gave up 2 bases and J gave up 4 bases; unmatched junction bases: 4. Germline V gene data show CDR1 as SGHTA and CDR2 as FQGTGA.

The V and J genes are TRBV5-1 and TRBJ2-7; 15 bases are a match to TRBD2. Per germline, CDR1 SGHRS and CDR2 YFSETQ. The CDR3 has 15 amino acids. The V gene end was trimmed by 7 bases and the J gene end by 0 bases; junction bases not matched to a gene: 2. The CDR3 loop is CASGLAGGSSYEQYF. CDR3 DNA sequence: TGCGCCAGCGGACTAGCGGGAGGGAGCTCCTACGAGCAGTACTTC.

The chain uses TRBV27 and TRBJ2-5; D may be TRBD1 (5 bases). Per germline, CDR1 MNHEY and CDR2 SMNVEV (reference sequence). Trimming removed 5 bases from V and 1 base from J, with 14 bases in between. The CDR3 totals 15 residues. CDR3 DNA sequence: TGTGCCAGCAGTGGACGACAGAACCGCCAAGAGACCCAGTACTTC. The encoded protein is CASSGRQNRQETQYF.

The gene calls are TRBV7-7 and TRBJ2-1; D gene uncertain. The length of the CDR3 is 13 residues. In germline, CDR1 is SSHAT, CDR2 FNYEAQ (reference sequence). V was trimmed by 2 bases and J by 4 bases, leaving 6 bases between them. CDR3 nucleotides: TGTGCCAGCAGCTTAAACAGTTACAATGAGCAGTTCTTC. Protein: CASSLNSYNEQFF.

This chain connects TRBV6-1 to TRBJ1-2; the D is unclear. Germline V gene data show CDR1 as MNHNS and CDR2 as SASEGT. The CDR3 has 14 amino acids. Between the trimmed V and J ends, which lost 4 bases and 0 bases, there was a span of 9 bases. The DNA of the CDR3 is TGTGCCAGCAGTGTTGTTGCAGCTAACTATGGCTACACCTTC. Translating gives CASSVVAANYGYTF.

The CDR3 sequence: CASSPTGTVTEAFF. In DNA, the CDR3 is TGTGCCAGCAGCCCGACCGGGACAGTAACTGAAGCTTTCTTT. The V gene is TRBV7-2, the J gene TRBJ1-1, with TRBD1 identical over 7 bases. The ends lost 5 bases at V and 5 bases at J; junction bases unmatched: 8. Germline CDR1 SGHTA, CDR2 FQGNSA. The length of the CDR3 is 14 residues.

CDR3 sequence (DNA): TGTGCCAGCAGCTTACGGGTCGGGACTAACCCTCAAGAGACCCAGTACTTC. Translation: CASSLRVGTNPQETQYF. The chain employs TRBV13 and TRBJ2-5; 7 nucleotides match TRBD2. Germline CDR1 is PRHDT and CDR2 is FYEKMQ (reference sequence). V gave up 2 bases and J gave up 2 bases; unmatched junction bases: 11. CDR3 length equals 17 residues. The full variable domain, its missing parts supplied by reference TRBV13 and TRBJ2-5, is AAGVIQSPRHLIKEKRETATLKCYPIPRHDTVYWYQQGPGQDPQFLISFYEKMQSDKGSIPDRFSAQQFSDYHSELNMSSLELGDSALYFCASSLRVGTNPQETQYFGPGTRLLVL.